This T cell receptor (beta chain) was documented in a study of cytomegalovirus exposure and HLA in healthy donors. Study-wide findings and caveats: An analysis was carried out later, and it reportedly showed fewer N-insertions in an Asian-associated ancestry cluster than the 666-donor mean. Listed as cytomegalovirus-associated were 150 to 200 TCR beta chains. Within an earlier analysis, most TCR beta V segments proved productive either about 87% or about 30% of the time.

60 Vbeta and 13 Jbeta primers were used in PCR. Sequenced by immunoSEQ multiplex PCR; TCRdb stores in-frame clones only, minus some. The repertoire holds roughly 120,000 clones, over 60% seen once, with roughly an eighth in the top ten. In regard to this clone: What it binds is not known.

Germline CDR1 is SGHDT and CDR2 is YYEEEE. Trimming pared 0 bases from V and 2 bases from J, leaving 14 bases between. The CDR3 runs 16 residues. The sample taken for sequencing was PBMCs. V gene TRBV5-6 combines with J gene TRBJ1-1; D gene unclear. The sequence was obtained from an older woman in good health and CMV-seropositive. The CDR3 reads CASSLEAGNVNTEAFF. For the CDR3, the DNA is TGTGCCAGCAGCTTGGAGGCGGGCAATGTAAACACTGAAGCTTTCTTT.